This T cell receptor beta chain originates from a study of blood T cell repertoires in COVID-19. About the study: From the United States, Italy and Spain came samples of acute and convalescent COVID-19.

Per germline, CDR1 SGHRS and CDR2 YFSETQ. V shed 1 base and J shed 5 bases, with 9 bases lying between them. The CDR3 length is 13 residues. Clones were read by immunoSEQ multiplex PCR, and TCRdb kept only the in-frame ones, dropping some. The table has roughly 250,000 clones, nearly 85% seen once. This TCR was recovered from a human donor in a cohort sampled during active COVID-19. What was sequenced was peripheral blood. V is TRBV5-1 and J is TRBJ2-5; D gene ambiguous. In nucleotides, the CDR3 is TGCGCCAGCAGCTTGAATGAACTTGAGACCCAGTACTTC. Its protein is CASSLNELETQYF. The entire variable domain, with the rest obtained from reference TRBV5-1 and TRBJ2-5, is as follows: KAGVTQTPRYLIKTRGQQVTLSCSPISGHRSVSWYQQTPGQGLQFLFEYFSETQRNKGNFPGRFSGRQFSNSRSEMNVSTLELGDSALYLCASSLNELETQYFGPGTRLLVL.